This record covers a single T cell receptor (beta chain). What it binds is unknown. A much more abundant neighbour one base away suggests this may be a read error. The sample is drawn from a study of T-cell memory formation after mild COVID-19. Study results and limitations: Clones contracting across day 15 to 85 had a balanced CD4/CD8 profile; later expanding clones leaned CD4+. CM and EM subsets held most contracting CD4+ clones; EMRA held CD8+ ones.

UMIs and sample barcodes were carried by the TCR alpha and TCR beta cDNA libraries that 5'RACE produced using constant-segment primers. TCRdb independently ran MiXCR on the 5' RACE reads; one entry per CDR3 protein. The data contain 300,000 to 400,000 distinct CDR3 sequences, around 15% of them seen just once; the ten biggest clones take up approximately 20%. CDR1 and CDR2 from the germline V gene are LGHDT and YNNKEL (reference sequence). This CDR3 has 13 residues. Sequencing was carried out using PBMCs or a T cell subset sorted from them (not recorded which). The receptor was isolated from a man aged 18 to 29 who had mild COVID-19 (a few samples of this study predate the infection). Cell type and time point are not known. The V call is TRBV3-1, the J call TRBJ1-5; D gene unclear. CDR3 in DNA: TGTGCCAGCAGCCAGTATAGCAATCAGCTCCAGCATTTT. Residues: CASSQYSNQLQHF.